A single sample is the source of the 9 T cell receptor beta chains below, sequenced in a study of shared T cell receptors in the human thymus. The assay was immunoSEQ multiplex PCR, and TCRdb's table has in-frame clones only and misses some. Of some 660,000 clones listed, more than 75% were seen once; the top ten hold 0.0094%. A further study also used this sample, focusing on human thymus T cells.

The sequenced material came from thymocytes. The receptors come from a boy under two years old with a congenital heart defect.

This clone was seen a few times. The chain employs TRBV7-9 and TRBJ1-1; 7 nucleotides agree with TRBD1. Germline CDR1 SEHNR, CDR2 FQNEAQ (reference sequence). Trimming at V came to 5 bases and at J to 3 bases, leaving 15 bases not matched to a gene. The length of the CDR3 is 17 residues. The DNA of the CDR3 is TGTGCCAGCAGCAGTACTGGGACAGTGAAGGGGGACACTGAAGCTTTCTTT. Protein sequence: CASSSTGTVKGDTEAFF.

This clone was detected only a few times. This chain joins TRBV4-1 and TRBJ2-7; 13 bases are shared with TRBD2. This CDR3 is 15 amino acids long. Germline assignment: CDR1 MGHRA and CDR2 YSYEKL. V shed 1 base and J 9 bases; nucleotides not matched to a gene: 6. The CDR3 nucleotides read TGCGCCAGCAGCCAAGTTCTAGGACTAGCGGGAGCGCAGTACTTC. Encoded protein: CASSQVLGLAGAQYF.

The chain couples TRBV7-2 to TRBJ1-6; TRBD1 might be the D (6 bases). V was clipped by 5 bases and J by 7 bases, with 12 bases between them. Germline V gives CDR1 SGHTA, CDR2 FQGNSA. This CDR3 comprises 14 residues. CDR3 DNA: TGTGCCAGCAGCCTGGGACAATTGAATTCACCCCTCCACTTT. Encoded protein: CASSLGQLNSPLHF.

The genes are TRBV27 and TRBJ2-2, with 7 bases fitting TRBD1. The length of the CDR3 is 14 residues. Germline trimming cut 6 bases from V and 5 bases from J; bases unmatched to any gene: 6. Germline assignment: CDR1 MNHEY and CDR2 SMNVEV (reference sequence). CDR3 residues: CASSLQGWTGELFF. In nucleotides, the CDR3 is TGTGCCAGCAGCCTACAGGGGTGGACCGGGGAGCTGTTTTTT.

V and J are TRBV7-8 and TRBJ2-6; perhaps TRBD2 as D (6 bases). Germline V lookup: CDR1 SGHVS, CDR2 FQNEAQ. CDR3 length equals 16 residues. The germline V and J ends were trimmed by 5 bases and 0 bases, with 11 bases remaining between them. CDR3 nucleotides: TGTGCCAGCAGCGGGACTCCCCTCTCTGGGGCCAACGTCCTGACTTTC. Encoded protein: CASSGTPLSGANVLTF.

The chain joins TRBV7-2 to TRBJ1-1; tentative D call: TRBD1 (5 bases). Germline CDR1 SGHTA, CDR2 FQGNSA. This CDR3 region has 13 residues. V lost 2 bases and J lost 5, with 9 bases in between. The CDR3 nucleotides read TGTGCCAGCAGCTTATGGAGGGGAACTGAAGCTTTCTTT. Protein: CASSLWRGTEAFF.

V gene TRBV5-5 combines with J gene TRBJ2-5, with TRBD2 matching over 15 bases. J was trimmed by 5 bases and V by 3 bases; bases with no gene match: 11. The CDR3 contains 18 residues. Looked up from germline, CDR1 is SGHKS and CDR2 is YYEKEE (reference sequence). CDR3 sequence (DNA): TGTGCCAGCAGCTCAGGGAGGACTAGCGGGAGGGGGTTGGAGACCCAGTACTTC. It encodes CASSSGRTSGRGLETQYF.

This clone was found once. J is TRBJ1-3 and V is TRBV7-9; D may be TRBD1 (6 bases). CDR1 SEHNR and CDR2 FQNEAQ come from the germline V gene (reference sequence). This CDR3 region has 16 residues. The ends were cut back, 5 bases at V and 0 bases at J, with 14 bases in the middle. The CDR3 loop is CASSRMTGYSGNTIYF. The CDR3 bases are TGTGCCAGCAGCCGTATGACAGGATACTCTGGAAACACCATATATTTT.

This chain connects TRBV19 to TRBJ2-4, with 7 bases fitting TRBD2. The germline V gene encodes CDR1 LNHDA and CDR2 SQIVND (reference sequence). V shed 2 bases, J shed 6 bases, and the junction held 4 bases outside the gene matches. The CDR3 length is 14 residues. In DNA form, the CDR3 reads TGTGCCAGTAGTATAAGTGGGGGGGTAAACATTCAGTACTTC. Its translation: CASSISGGVNIQYF.